This TCR beta chain comes out of a study of T cell changes during pregnancy in multiple sclerosis (dated 2019 in TCRdb). Regarding the study in general: The study examined how the T cell repertoire changed over the course of pregnancy in women with multiple sclerosis.

V is pared back by 6 bases and J by 0 bases, with 15 bases lying between the germline termini. The CDR3 runs 15 residues from the cysteine to the phenylalanine. Only the CDR3 part of the read is kept: 45 bases, read in frame from the first base. In the germline V gene, CDR1 corresponds to MNHEY and CDR2 to SVGAGI. About this clone: The antigen this receptor binds is unknown. The record has no base qualities; no much larger clone is one base away.

The library came from the immunoSEQ multiplex PCR assay. The clones in this table, taken by TCRdb from immuneACCESS, are in-frame only. Not every clone is retained; where verified, under half of the shortfall comes from an unresolved V gene, and the cause of the rest is unknown. The sample profile shows about 100,000 clones; 90% to 95% of them were found once. Approximately 1% of the sample is held by the ten biggest clonotypes. The chain couples TRBV6-5 to TRBJ2-7; 6 matching bases give a weak D call of TRBD1. This TCR was recovered from a female donor with multiple sclerosis, enrolled in a pregnancy study. The specimen comprised peripheral blood, sampled before pregnancy. The CDR3 in this case is CASSRNRVGSYEQYF. The sequenced DNA is TGTGCCAGCAGCAGGAACAGGGTAGGCTCCTACGAGCAGTACTTC.